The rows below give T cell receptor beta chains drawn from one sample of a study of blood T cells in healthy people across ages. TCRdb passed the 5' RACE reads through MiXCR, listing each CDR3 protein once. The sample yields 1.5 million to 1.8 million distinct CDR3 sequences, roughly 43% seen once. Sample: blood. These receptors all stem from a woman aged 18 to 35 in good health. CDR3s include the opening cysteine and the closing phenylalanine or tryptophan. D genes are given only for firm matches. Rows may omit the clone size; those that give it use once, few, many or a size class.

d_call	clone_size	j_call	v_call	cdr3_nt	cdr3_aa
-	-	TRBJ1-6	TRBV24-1	TGTGCCGCCAGTGATTTGGGGGGAATCCCATATAATTCACCCCTCCACTTT	CAASDLGGIPYNSPLHF
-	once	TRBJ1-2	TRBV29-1	TGCAGCGTAGGTACAAGCAGGGAGAGGACGGGAGGCTACACCTTC	CSVGTSRERTGGYTF
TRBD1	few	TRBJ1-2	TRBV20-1	TGCAGTGCTAGGGACAGGGGAACCCAGGGCTATGGCTACACCTTC	CSARDRGTQGYGYTF
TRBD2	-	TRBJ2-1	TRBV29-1	TGCAGCCATGTAGCGGGGGCCTACAATGAGCAGTTCTTC	CSHVAGAYNEQFF
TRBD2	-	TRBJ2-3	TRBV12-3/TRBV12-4	TGTGCCAGCAACCTAGGGCGGGGGGGCCAAGATACGCAGTATTTT	CASNLGRGGQDTQYF
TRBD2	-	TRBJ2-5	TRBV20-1	TGCAGTGCCCCAAGGGCGGGGGGTCCTCAAGAGACCCAGTACTTC	CSAPRAGGPQETQYF
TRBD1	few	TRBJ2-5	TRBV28	TGTGCCAGCAGTCCCTCGGGACAGTTGTCGGAGACCCAGTACTTC	CASSPSGQLSETQYF
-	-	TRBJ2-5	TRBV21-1	TGTTATTTTGGAAGGGGGCGAGGTAAAGAGACCCAGTACTTC	CYFGRGRGKETQYF
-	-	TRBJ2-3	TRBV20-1	TGCAGTGCTAGTATCCAGGGTAGCACAGATACGCAGTATTTT	CSASIQGSTDTQYF
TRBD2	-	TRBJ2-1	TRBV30	TGTGCCTGGAGTGTACCTACTAGCGCGTACAATGAGCAGTTCTTC	CAWSVPTSAYNEQFF
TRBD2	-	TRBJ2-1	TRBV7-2	TGTGCCAGCAGCTTAGAGGTTAGCAAGCGGGGAATAAGCTCCTACAATGAGCAGTTCTTC	CASSLEVSKRGISSYNEQFF
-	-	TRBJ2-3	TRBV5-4	TGTGCCAGCAGCGGGGGCGGGCCGGGCACAGATACGCAGTATTTT	CASSGGGPGTDTQYF
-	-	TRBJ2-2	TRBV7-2	TGTGCCAGCAGCTTAAGGCGAATCAAGAACACCGGGGAGCTGTTTTTT	CASSLRRIKNTGELFF
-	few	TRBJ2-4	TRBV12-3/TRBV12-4	TGTGCCAGCAGTTTGGGGGGCTCGAACATTCAGTACTTC	CASSLGGSNIQYF
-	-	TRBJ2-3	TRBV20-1	TGCAGTGCTAGAGACGTGGGGGACACAGATACGCAGTATTTT	CSARDVGDTDTQYF
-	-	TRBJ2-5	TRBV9	TGTGCCAGCAGCGTGGAGGGAGAGACCCGGTACTTC	CASSVEGETRYF
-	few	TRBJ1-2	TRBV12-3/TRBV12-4	TGTGCCAGCAGTTTCTCAGCAGGGCACTATGGCTACACCTTC	CASSFSAGHYGYTF
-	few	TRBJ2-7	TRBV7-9	TGTGCCAGCAGCTTCCGTCTCTACGAGCAGTACTTC	CASSFRLYEQYF
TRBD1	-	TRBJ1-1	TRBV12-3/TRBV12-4	TGTGCCAGCAGGGACAGGGCGGCGGCTTTCTTT	CASRDRAAAFF